The present T cell receptor beta chain was sequenced within a study of blood T cells in healthy people across ages (dated by TCRdb to 2014 to 2015). For context, the study as a whole: In model experiments, template switching captured about one uniquely barcoded TCR beta cDNA molecule for every two T cells. To avoid experimental bias, donors of different ages were distributed randomly across sequencing lanes. Using the same blood draw, the study looked at two additional independent replicas of 1 million unique cDNA reads for two donors, one aged 18 to 29 and the other aged 80 or older. Using deep sequencing normalized with unique cDNA molecular identifiers, the study measured how TCR beta repertoire diversity changes with age. The donors were divided into four age groups: young (average approximately 16 years), middle-aged (over 35), aged (about 56) and long-lived (about 80).

The 39 donors, aged about 6 to 95 years, were systemically healthy Caucasian individuals from Russia. Roughly 10 milliliters of peripheral blood were collected from each donor into EDTA-treated Vacutainer tubes. PBMCs were isolated by Ficoll-Paque density-gradient centrifugation, with at least 6 million obtained per sample. Total RNA was extracted from PBMCs with Trizol reagent, with at least 5.5 micrograms obtained per sample. For every donor, flow cytometry on a PBMC aliquot measured the percentage of naive CD45RAhigh/CD27high T cells. Concerning this clonotype itself: Its antigen remains undetermined. Base qualities are missing; no much larger clone stands one base away.

The study at large found these results: Donor CMV infection status was unknown, potentially confounding age-related changes in expanded clonotypes. Conclusive comparison of naive and antigen-experienced compartments was prevented by the profiling of bulk unsorted PBMCs. Estimates of total diversity based on one million sequenced T cells were regarded as lower bounds and as underestimates. Observed TCR beta diversity correlated strongly with the percentage of naive T cells measured by flow cytometry. The long-lived group showed more naive CD4+ T cells, fewer expanded clones and increased TCR diversity than the aged group, suggesting age selection. As age increased, observed TCR beta diversity per million T cells dropped in a roughly linear way, and a significant reduction was already evident by age about 40.

The CDR3, cysteine through phenylalanine, is 15 amino acids long. The read is trimmed to its CDR3 DNA, 45 bases read in frame from base 1. The germline V gene sets CDR1 to MDHEN and CDR2 to SYDVKM. Compared with germline, V lacks 7 bases and J lacks 1 base; bases without a gene match: 8. Preparation of the library involved 5' RACE. Instrument used: Illumina HiSeq 2500. A second PCR of roughly 7 to 11 cycles was performed with a sample-barcoded 5' primer and a J-beta primer mix. A template-switch 5' adaptor carrying 12 random nucleotides introduced a unique molecular identifier onto each TCR beta cDNA molecule. Each sample yielded at least 2.5 million CDR3-containing paired-end reads. All of the RNA was converted into first-strand cDNA using the Mint cDNA synthesis kit, with a TRBC-specific oligonucleotide serving as the primer. Following uracil-DNA glycosylase treatment, a first 18-cycle PCR with universal primers M1SS and BC2_uni_R was performed on all cDNA. The original methods were these. Each sample was normalized by randomly selecting 1 million high-quality reads, each carrying a distinct molecular identifier. Instead of being binned into consensus sequences, reads that shared molecular identifiers were thrown out. MiTCR, run with a Q25 quality threshold and the strictest error-elimination algorithm, handled CDR3 identification, clonotype clustering and error correction. A nonparametric unseen species model using Euler transformation provided a lower-bound estimate of total TCR beta diversity. Through fastp at Q25 and MiXCR, TCRdb rebuilt clones from the public reads, retaining in-frame beta chains. CDR3 protein duplicates are merged, each entry listing the most common genes and DNA. TCRdb, rather than the study authors, made the V and J calls. In all, the sample holds about 1.8 million distinct CDR3 sequences, and about 50% of those were seen once. The ten largest clones take up less than 2.5% of the sample.

The rearranged chain carries TRBV28 and TRBJ2-5; 8 junctional bases match TRBD1. The receptor's source is a woman in her thirties or forties in good health. Sequencing used blood. The bases are TGTGCCAGCACCTCCGGGACAGGAGTCCAAGAGACCCAGTACTTC. Translated, this gives CASTSGTGVQETQYF.